A single sample gave rise to the 20 T cell receptor beta chains below, sequenced in a study of T cell repertoires in cytomegalovirus infection. The antigens for these receptors are not known. TCRdb ran MiXCR on the reads and lists one entry per CDR3 protein. The sample lists hundreds of thousands of distinct CDR3 sequences; over 25% were seen once. Here the sequenced sample was cultured CD8+ T cells from PBMCs, taken from culture after CMV antigen stimulation. The receptors were gathered from a human donor in good health (CMV status not recorded). Some clones in this sample may be carry-over from other donors' samples.

CDR3 protein: CASSELSRAQVGANVLTF. In nucleotides, the CDR3 is TGTGCCAGCAGTGAACTTTCCAGGGCCCAGGTGGGGGCCAACGTCCTGACTTTC. The rearrangement uses TRBV2 and TRBJ2-6, with a weak D call TRBD1 (5 bases). CDR3 length equals 18 residues. The V and J ends lost 2 bases and 4 bases respectively, with 18 bases between them. CDR1 and CDR2 (germline): SNHLY, FYNNEI.

The V call is TRBV27, the J call TRBJ2-1; TRBD2 agrees at 7 bases. The CDR3 totals 14 residues. The ends lost 8 bases at V and 1 base at J; junction bases unmatched: 5. Germline V gene lookup returns CDR1 MNHEY and CDR2 SMNVEV (reference sequence). CDR3 DNA sequence: TGTGCCAGCGCTGGCGGGGGTTCCTACAATGAGCAGTTCTTC. Its translation is CASAGGGSYNEQFF.

This chain uses TRBV18 with TRBJ1-5; 7 nucleotides match TRBD1. Trimming at V came to 1 base and at J to 4 bases, leaving 4 bases not matched to a gene. Germline V lookup: CDR1 KGHSH, CDR2 LQKENI. This CDR3 contains 15 residues. CDR3 in amino acids: CASSPRKGANQPQHF. The DNA for the CDR3 is TGTGCCAGCTCACCACGAAAGGGGGCGAATCAGCCCCAGCATTTT.

The chain carries TRBV11-2 and TRBJ2-3; 7 bases match TRBD1. The CDR3 totals 15 residues. V gave up 3 bases and J gave up 6 bases; unmatched junction bases: 9. The germline V gene has CDR1 SGHAT and CDR2 FQNNGV. The CDR3 coding sequence is TGTGCCAGCAGCTTGCGTCGGACAGGTGGGGATACGCAGTATTTT. This gives the protein CASSLRRTGGDTQYF.

This sequence joins TRBV6-5 and TRBJ2-1; weak D call: TRBD2 (5 bases). CDR3 size: 14 residues. V lost 0 bases and J lost 4, with 7 bases in between. Per germline, CDR1 MNHEY and CDR2 SVGAGI. The CDR3 is CASSYSEDYNEQFF. DNA for the CDR3: TGTGCCAGCAGTTACTCGGAGGATTACAATGAGCAGTTCTTC.

V and J are TRBV6-6 and TRBJ2-3; D may match TRBD1 or TRBD2 (6 bases each). The CDR3 extends over 15 amino acids. The V and J ends lost 1 base and 2 bases respectively, with 10 bases between them. Germline CDR1 MNHNY, CDR2 SVGAGI (reference sequence). The CDR3 spells CASSYWGAITDTQYF. For the CDR3, the DNA is TGTGCCAGCAGTTACTGGGGGGCTATCACAGATACGCAGTATTTT.

At least ten counts were recorded for this clonotype. The chain's CDR3 is CASSNTDRASNQPQHF. The CDR3 DNA follows: TGTGCCAGCAGCAACACGGACAGGGCCAGCAATCAGCCCCAGCATTTT. V and J are TRBV7-8 and TRBJ1-5, with 8 nucleotides matching TRBD1. The CDR3 runs to 16 residues. Germline V lookup: CDR1 SGHVS, CDR2 FQNEAQ. Trimming at V came to 5 bases and at J to 1 base, leaving 7 bases not matched to a gene.

In its sample, this clonotype was seen a few times. J is TRBJ1-3 and V is TRBV6-6; 7 nucleotides line up with TRBD1. Germline values: CDR1 MNHNY, CDR2 SVGAGI (reference sequence). CDR3 length equals 16 residues. The V segment lost 0 bases and the J segment 0 bases; nucleotides outside the gene matches: 2. This chain's CDR3 is CASSYSGQHSGNTIYF. The DNA of the CDR3 is TGTGCCAGCAGTTACTCGGGACAGCACTCTGGAAACACCATATATTTT.

The chain is built from TRBV5-1 and TRBJ2-7; possibly TRBD1 for D (5 bases). Germline V lookup: CDR1 SGHRS, CDR2 YFSETQ. The CDR3 consists of 15 residues. Between the trimmed V and J ends, which lost 3 bases and 2 bases, there was a span of 15 bases. The CDR3 protein is CASSSTVHAPYEQYF. CDR3 nucleotides: TGCGCCAGCAGCTCGACAGTCCACGCACCCTACGAGCAGTACTTC. Together with reference TRBV5-1 and TRBJ2-7, the CDR3 gives the full variable domain: KAGVTQTPRYLIKTRGQQVTLSCSPISGHRSVSWYQQTPGQGLQFLFEYFSETQRNKGNFPGRFSGRQFSNSRSEMNVSTLELGDSALYLCASSSTVHAPYEQYFGPGTRLTVT.

J is TRBJ2-1 and V is TRBV19; TRBD2 matches 13 bases. V dropped 7 bases and J dropped 5; count of bases not matched to a gene: 8. CDR1 is LNHDA, CDR2 SQIVND, per germline (reference sequence). The CDR3 length is 16 residues. This CDR3 reads CASIGLAGALDNEQFF. CDR3 DNA sequence: TGTGCCAGTATCGGACTAGCGGGGGCTCTCGACAATGAGCAGTTCTTC.

The chain is built from TRBV6-5 and TRBJ2-1; 7 bases fit TRBD1. The germline CDR1 and CDR2 sequences are MNHEY and SVGAGI. The CDR3 sequence is 12 residues long. The V and J ends lost 6 bases and 7 bases, in that order; junction bases with no gene match: 3. CDR3 in amino acids: CASRYRGNEQFF. The CDR3 DNA sequence: TGTGCCAGCAGGTACAGGGGAAATGAGCAGTTCTTC.

This rearrangement joins TRBV7-2 to TRBJ1-1; D is undetermined. There are 15 residues in the CDR3. V lost 2 bases, J lost 4 bases, and 14 bases lay in between. Germline loops: CDR1 SGHTA, CDR2 FQGNSA. CDR3 nucleotide sequence: TGTGCCAGCAGCTTATCAGCTAGTTGGCTCACTGAAGCTTTCTTT. Translating gives CASSLSASWLTEAFF.

This clonotype was recorded a few times. The rearrangement links TRBV6-5 to TRBJ1-2; D may be TRBD1 (6 bases). V lost 10 bases and J lost 5, with 14 bases in between. The V gene's germline CDR1 is MNHEY and CDR2 SVGAGI. The CDR3 runs 12 residues. CDR3 protein: CAIGRGPYGYTF. CDR3 DNA sequence: TGTGCCATCGGCCGGGGGCCGTATGGCTACACCTTC.

The chain carries TRBV6-6 and TRBJ1-5; the D gene is possibly TRBD1 (6 bases). The CDR3 contains 18 residues. The germline gives CDR1 MNHNY, CDR2 SVGAGI (reference sequence). The V and J ends lost 1 base and 0 bases respectively, with 16 bases between them. Written as DNA, the CDR3 is TGTGCCAGCAGTTACTTTCCCGGGACACAAAATAGCAATCAGCCCCAGCATTTT. This sequence encodes CASSYFPGTQNSNQPQHF.

The chain employs TRBV19 and TRBJ1-1; 9 bases map to TRBD1. Per germline, CDR1 LNHDA and CDR2 SQIVND (reference sequence). The ends lost 5 bases at V and 0 bases at J; junction bases unmatched: 13. This CDR3 region has 18 residues. CDR3 in DNA: TGTGCCAGTAGTCCAAGGTCGGGACAGGGCAACATGAACACTGAAGCTTTCTTT. This encodes CASSPRSGQGNMNTEAFF.

The chain joins TRBV5-1 to TRBJ1-1; D not resolved. Germline V gives CDR1 SGHRS, CDR2 YFSETQ. This CDR3 spans 18 amino acids. The V end was cut by 4 bases, the J end by 0 bases, with 22 bases between. The CDR3 coding sequence is TGCGCCAGCAGCCCCAAGGCAGCGGCTGTCCAGGTGAACACTGAAGCTTTCTTT. It is translated as CASSPKAAAVQVNTEAFF.

This clonotype was counted many times. The genes are TRBV7-6 and TRBJ1-1; the D gene is possibly TRBD1 (6 bases). The CDR3 contains 12 residues. V gave up 6 bases and J gave up 8 bases, with 13 bases separating them. From germline, CDR1 is SGHVS and CDR2 FNYEAQ. CDR3 region: CASSSGGAEAFF. The CDR3 DNA reads as TGTGCCAGCAGTTCCGGGGGCGCGGAAGCTTTCTTT.

This clonotype has ten or more counts. This chain connects TRBV5-4 to TRBJ2-3; 11 bases map to TRBD2. The trim removed 4 bases at V and 0 bases at J, leaving 7 bases unmatched. This CDR3 is built from 17 residues. Per germline, CDR1 SGHNT and CDR2 YYREEE (reference sequence). The CDR3: CASSPIAGGQSTDTQYF. CDR3 coding DNA: TGTGCCAGCAGCCCCATAGCGGGGGGGCAGAGCACAGATACGCAGTATTTT.

The chain combines TRBV12-3 or TRBV12-4 with TRBJ2-1; D not certain. V dropped 6 bases and J dropped 9 bases, with 15 bases sitting between them. This CDR3 has 13 amino acids. Here the CDR3 reads CASSPPPITEQFF. The CDR3 DNA is TGTGCCAGCAGCCCACCGCCGATAACTGAGCAGTTCTTC.

The chain is built from TRBV12-3 or TRBV12-4 and TRBJ2-3, with 8 bases identical to TRBD1. The CDR3 sequence is 21 residues long. With V trimmed by 5 bases and J by 3 bases, 25 bases remained unmatched. The CDR3 is CASSLRIRDRTTSGVTDTQYF. The CDR3 DNA sequence: TGTGCCAGCAGTCTCAGAATCCGGGACAGGACCACTTCGGGGGTAACAGATACGCAGTATTTT.